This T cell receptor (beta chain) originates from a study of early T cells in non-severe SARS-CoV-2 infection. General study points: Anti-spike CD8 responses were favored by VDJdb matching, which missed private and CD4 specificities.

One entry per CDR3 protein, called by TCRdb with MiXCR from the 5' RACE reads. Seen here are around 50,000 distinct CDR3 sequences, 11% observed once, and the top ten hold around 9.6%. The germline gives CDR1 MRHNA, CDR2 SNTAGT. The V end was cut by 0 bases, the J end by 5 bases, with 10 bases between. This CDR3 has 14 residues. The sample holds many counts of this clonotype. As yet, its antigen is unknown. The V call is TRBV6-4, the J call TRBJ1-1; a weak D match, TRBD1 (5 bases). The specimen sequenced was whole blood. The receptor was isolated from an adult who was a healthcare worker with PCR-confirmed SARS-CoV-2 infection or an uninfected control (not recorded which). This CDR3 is CASSDSGDRTEAFF. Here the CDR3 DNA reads TGTGCCAGCAGTGACTCAGGGGATAGGACTGAAGCTTTCTTT.